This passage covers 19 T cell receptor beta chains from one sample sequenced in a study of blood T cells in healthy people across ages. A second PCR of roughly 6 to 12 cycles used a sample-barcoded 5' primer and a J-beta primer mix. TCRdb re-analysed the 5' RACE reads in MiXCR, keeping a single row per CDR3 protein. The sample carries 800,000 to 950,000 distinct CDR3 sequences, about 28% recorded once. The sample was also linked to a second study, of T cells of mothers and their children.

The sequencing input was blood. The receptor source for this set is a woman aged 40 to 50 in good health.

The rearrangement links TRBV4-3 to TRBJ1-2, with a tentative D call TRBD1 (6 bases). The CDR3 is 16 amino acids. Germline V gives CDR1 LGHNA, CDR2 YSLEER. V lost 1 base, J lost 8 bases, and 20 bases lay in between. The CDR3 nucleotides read TGCGCCAGCAGCCAAGGCCTCGGTACCACAGGGTTCGGCTACACCTTC. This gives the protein CASSQGLGTTGFGYTF.

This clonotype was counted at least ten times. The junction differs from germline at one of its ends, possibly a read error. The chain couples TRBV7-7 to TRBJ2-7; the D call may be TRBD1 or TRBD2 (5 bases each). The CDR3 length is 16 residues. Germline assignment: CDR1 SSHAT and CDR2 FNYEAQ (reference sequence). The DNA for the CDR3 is TGTGCTAGCAGCCGGATCCGGGACCAAAGTTACTACGAGCAGTACTTC. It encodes CASSRIRDQSYYEQYF.

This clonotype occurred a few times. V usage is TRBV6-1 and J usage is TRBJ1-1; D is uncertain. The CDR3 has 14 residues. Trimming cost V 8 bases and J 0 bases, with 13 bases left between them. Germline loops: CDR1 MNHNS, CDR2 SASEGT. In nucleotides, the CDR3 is TGTGCCAGCGACAACCTACACTTGAACACTGAAGCTTTCTTT. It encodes CASDNLHLNTEAFF.

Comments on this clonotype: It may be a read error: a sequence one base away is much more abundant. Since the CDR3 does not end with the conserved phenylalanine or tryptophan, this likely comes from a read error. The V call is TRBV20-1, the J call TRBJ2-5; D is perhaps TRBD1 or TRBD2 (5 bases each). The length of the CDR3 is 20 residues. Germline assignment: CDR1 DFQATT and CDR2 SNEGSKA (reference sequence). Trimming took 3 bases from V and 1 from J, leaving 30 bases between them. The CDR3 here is CSARVRNPDLGRGVQETQYL. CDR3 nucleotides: TGCAGTGCTAGGGTTAGGAACCCGGATTTAGGACGAGGGGTCCAAGAGACCCAGTACTTA.

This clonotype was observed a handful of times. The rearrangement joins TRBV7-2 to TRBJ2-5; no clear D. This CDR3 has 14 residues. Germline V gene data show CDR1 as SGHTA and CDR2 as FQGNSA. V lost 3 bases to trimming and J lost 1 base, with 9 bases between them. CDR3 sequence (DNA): TGTGCCAGCAGCTTTATTGGCAGCCAAGAGACCCAGTACTTC. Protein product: CASSFIGSQETQYF.

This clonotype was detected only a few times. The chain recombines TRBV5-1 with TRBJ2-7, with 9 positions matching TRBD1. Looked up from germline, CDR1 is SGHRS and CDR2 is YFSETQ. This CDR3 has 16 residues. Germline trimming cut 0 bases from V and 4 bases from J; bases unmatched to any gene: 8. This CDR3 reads CASSLDPGTGLYEQYF. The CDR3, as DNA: TGCGCCAGCAGCTTGGATCCTGGGACAGGGTTATACGAGCAGTACTTC.

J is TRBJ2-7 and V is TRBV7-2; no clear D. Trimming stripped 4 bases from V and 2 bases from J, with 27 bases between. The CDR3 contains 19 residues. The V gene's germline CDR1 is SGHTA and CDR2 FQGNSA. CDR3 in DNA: TGTGCCAGCAGCTCAAGAGGCACGGGTTGGCGGAATAATACCTACGAGCAGTACTTC. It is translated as CASSSRGTGWRNNTYEQYF.

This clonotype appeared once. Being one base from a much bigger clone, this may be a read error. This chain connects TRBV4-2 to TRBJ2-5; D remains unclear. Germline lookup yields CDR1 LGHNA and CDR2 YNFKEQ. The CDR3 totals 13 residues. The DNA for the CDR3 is TGTGCCAGCCGCCAAGGCGACAAAGAGACCCAGTACTTC. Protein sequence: CASRQGDKETQYF.

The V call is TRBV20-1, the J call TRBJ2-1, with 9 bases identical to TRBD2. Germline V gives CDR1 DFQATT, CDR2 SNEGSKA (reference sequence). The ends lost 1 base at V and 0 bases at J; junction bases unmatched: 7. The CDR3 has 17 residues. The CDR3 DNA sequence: TGCAGTGCTAGAGTGGCAGCGGGGGGATTCTCCTACAATGAGCAGTTCTTC. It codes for CSARVAAGGFSYNEQFF.

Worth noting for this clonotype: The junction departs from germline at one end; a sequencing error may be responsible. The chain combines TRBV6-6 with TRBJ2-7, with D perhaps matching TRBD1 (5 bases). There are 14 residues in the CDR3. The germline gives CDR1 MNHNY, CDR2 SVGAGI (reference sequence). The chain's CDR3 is CAGRPGRDSYEQYF. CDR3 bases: TGTGCCGGCAGGCCTGGCAGGGACTCCTACGAGCAGTACTTC.

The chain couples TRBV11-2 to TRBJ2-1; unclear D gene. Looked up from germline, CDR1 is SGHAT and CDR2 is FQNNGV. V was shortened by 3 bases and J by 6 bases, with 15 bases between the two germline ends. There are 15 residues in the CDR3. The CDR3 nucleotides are TGTGCCAGCAGCTTTCTACTCCCCACGGGCAATGAGCAGTTCTTC. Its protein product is CASSFLLPTGNEQFF.

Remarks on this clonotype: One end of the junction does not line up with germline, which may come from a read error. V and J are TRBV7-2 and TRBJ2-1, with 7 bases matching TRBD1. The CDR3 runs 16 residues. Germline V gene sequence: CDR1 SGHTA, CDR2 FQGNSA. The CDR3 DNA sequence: TGTGCCAGCAGCATAGCCGGGACAGCCTCCTACAATGAGCAGTTCTTC. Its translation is CASSIAGTASYNEQFF.

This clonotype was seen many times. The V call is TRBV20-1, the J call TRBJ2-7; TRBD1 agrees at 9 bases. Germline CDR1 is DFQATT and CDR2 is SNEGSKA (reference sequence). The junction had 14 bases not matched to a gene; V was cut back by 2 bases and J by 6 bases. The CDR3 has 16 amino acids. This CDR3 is CSARIHRGPRSSEQYF. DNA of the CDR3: TGCAGTGCTAGAATACACAGGGGGCCCCGCTCTAGCGAGCAGTACTTC.

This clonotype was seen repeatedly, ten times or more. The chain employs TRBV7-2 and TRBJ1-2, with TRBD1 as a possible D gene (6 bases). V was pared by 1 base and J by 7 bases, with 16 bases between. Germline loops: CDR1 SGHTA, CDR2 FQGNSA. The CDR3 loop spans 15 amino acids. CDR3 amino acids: CASSLGPGEGGGYTF. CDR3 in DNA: TGTGCCAGCAGCTTAGGGCCAGGGGAAGGCGGTGGCTACACCTTC.

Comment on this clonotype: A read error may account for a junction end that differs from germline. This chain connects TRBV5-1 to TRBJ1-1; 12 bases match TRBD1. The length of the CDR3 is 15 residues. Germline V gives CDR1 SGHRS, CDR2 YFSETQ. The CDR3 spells CAGSSSGQGATEAFF. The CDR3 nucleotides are TGCGCCGGCAGCTCGTCGGGACAGGGGGCAACTGAAGCTTTCTTT.

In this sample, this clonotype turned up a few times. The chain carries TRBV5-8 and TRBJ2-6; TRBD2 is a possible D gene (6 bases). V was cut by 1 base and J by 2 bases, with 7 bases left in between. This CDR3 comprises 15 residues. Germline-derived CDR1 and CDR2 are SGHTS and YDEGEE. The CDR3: CASSLRTTGANVLTF. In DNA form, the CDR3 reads TGTGCCAGCAGCTTGAGGACTACTGGGGCCAACGTCCTGACTTTC.

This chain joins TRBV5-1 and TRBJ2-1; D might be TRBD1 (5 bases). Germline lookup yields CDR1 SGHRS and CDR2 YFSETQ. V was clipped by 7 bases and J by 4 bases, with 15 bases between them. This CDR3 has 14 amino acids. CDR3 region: CASGQITGYNEQFF. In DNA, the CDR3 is TGCGCCAGCGGCCAGATAACAGGTTACAATGAGCAGTTCTTC.

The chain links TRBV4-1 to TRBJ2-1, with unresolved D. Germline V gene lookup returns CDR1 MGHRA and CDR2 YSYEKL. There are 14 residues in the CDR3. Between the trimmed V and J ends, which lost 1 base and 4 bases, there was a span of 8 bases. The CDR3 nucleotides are TGCGCCAGCAGCCAAGTTCTACAGTACAATGAGCAGTTCTTC. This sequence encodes CASSQVLQYNEQFF.

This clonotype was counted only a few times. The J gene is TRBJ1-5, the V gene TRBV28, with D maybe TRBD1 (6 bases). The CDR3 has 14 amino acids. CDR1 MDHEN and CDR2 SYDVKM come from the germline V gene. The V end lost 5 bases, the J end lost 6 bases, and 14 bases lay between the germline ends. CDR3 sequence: CASSPDRPPQPQHF. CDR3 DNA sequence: TGTGCCAGCAGTCCCGACAGGCCGCCTCAGCCCCAGCATTTT.